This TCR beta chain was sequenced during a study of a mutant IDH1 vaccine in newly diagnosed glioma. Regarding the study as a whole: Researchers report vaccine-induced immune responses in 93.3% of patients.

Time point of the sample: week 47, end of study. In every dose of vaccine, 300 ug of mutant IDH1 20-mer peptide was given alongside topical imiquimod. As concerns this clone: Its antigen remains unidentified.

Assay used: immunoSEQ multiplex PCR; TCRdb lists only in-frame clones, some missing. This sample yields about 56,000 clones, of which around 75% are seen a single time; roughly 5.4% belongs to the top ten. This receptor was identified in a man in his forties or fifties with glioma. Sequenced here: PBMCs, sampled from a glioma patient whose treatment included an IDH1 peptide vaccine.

DNA of the CDR3: TGCGCCAGCAGCTTGGAACCGGTGGGAATGGCTTTCTTT. This codes for CASSLEPVGMAFF. The rearrangement joins TRBV5-1 to TRBJ1-1; D is ambiguous. CDR1 is SGHRS, CDR2 YFSETQ, per germline. The CDR3 extends over 13 amino acids. Trimming cost V 0 bases and J 11 bases, with 14 bases left between them.